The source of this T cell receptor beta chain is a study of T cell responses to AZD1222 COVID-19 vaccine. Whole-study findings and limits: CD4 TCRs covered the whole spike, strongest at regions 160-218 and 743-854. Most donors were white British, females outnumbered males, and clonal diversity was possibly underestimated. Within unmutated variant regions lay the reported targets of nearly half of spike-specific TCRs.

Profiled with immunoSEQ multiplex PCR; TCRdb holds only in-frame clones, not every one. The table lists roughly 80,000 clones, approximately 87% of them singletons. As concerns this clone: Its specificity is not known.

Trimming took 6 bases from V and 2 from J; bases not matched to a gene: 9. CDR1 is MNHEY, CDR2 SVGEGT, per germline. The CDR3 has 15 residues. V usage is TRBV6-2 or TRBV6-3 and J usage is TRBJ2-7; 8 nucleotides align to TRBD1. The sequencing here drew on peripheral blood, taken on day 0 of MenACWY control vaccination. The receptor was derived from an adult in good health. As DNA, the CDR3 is TGTGCCAGCAGCCACGCCGGGACAGGAACCTACGAGCAGTACTTC. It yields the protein CASSHAGTGTYEQYF.